The 22 T cell receptor beta chains below all came from one sample that was sequenced in a study of blood T cell repertoires in COVID-19. Sequencing used immunoSEQ multiplex PCR; TCRdb keeps in-frame clones, though not all of them. Here the sample spans approximately 220,000 clones, over 80% being singletons. The specimen sequenced was peripheral blood. The source of these receptors is a man aged 35-49 years with acute or convalescent COVID-19.

CDR3 region: CASSDDRGYGYTF. The DNA for the CDR3 is TGTGCCAGCAGCGACGACAGGGGATATGGCTACACCTTC. The rearrangement joins TRBV2 to TRBJ1-2; 8 nucleotides match TRBD1. V lost 6 bases to trimming and J lost 5 bases; unmatched junction nucleotides: 5. The CDR3 has 13 amino acids. Germline lookup yields CDR1 SNHLY and CDR2 FYNNEI.

The genes are TRBV9 and TRBJ2-1; TRBD2 matches at 12 bases. V was pared by 0 bases and J by 7 bases, with 11 bases of the junction left unmatched. Germline CDR1 and CDR2: SGDLS and YYNGEE. The CDR3 is made up of 18 amino acids. CDR3 nucleotides: TGTGCCAGCAGCGTAGACGGGGGGACTAGCGGGTGGCGGAATGAGCAGTTCTTC. It is translated as CASSVDGGTSGWRNEQFF. Using reference TRBV9 and TRBJ2-1 for the parts outside the CDR3, the full variable domain is DSGVTQTPKHLITATGQRVTLRCSPRSGDLSVYWYQQSLDQGLQFLIQYYNGEERAKGNILERFSAQQFPDLHSELNLSSLELGDSALYFCASSVDGGTSGWRNEQFFGPGTRLTVL.

This clone was seen just once. The chain employs TRBV30 and TRBJ1-5; tentatively, D is TRBD1 (6 bases). The V and J ends lost 1 base and 0 bases respectively, with 16 bases between them. The CDR3 loop spans 17 amino acids. Per germline, CDR1 GTSNPN and CDR2 SVGIG (reference sequence). CDR3 DNA: TGTGCCTGGAGTGCGACCAGGGGACCGTATAGCAATCAGCCCCAGCATTTT. It codes for CAWSATRGPYSNQPQHF.

This clone was recorded once. This chain joins TRBV6-2 or TRBV6-3 and TRBJ2-7; maybe TRBD2 (6 bases). The CDR3 is 13 amino acids. Germline V gene lookup returns CDR1 MNHEY and CDR2 SVGEGT. Between the trimmed V and J ends, which lost 0 bases and 7 bases, there was a span of 10 bases. CDR3 sequence (DNA): TGTGCCAGCAGTTACTCCCAGGAGGGGGAGCAGTACTTC. Translated, it gives CASSYSQEGEQYF.

A single count supports this clone. The chain has TRBV9 and TRBJ2-5; perhaps TRBD2 as D (5 bases). Germline V gene lookup returns CDR1 SGDLS and CDR2 YYNGEE. V gave up 3 bases and J gave up 4 bases, with 19 bases separating them. The CDR3 covers 16 residues. CDR3 residues: CASSARVGREGETQYF. The CDR3 DNA reads TGTGCCAGCAGCGCCCGTGTGGGCCGGGAAGGAGAGACCCAGTACTTC. Complete variable domain (other parts from reference TRBV9 and TRBJ2-5): DSGVTQTPKHLITATGQRVTLRCSPRSGDLSVYWYQQSLDQGLQFLIQYYNGEERAKGNILERFSAQQFPDLHSELNLSSLELGDSALYFCASSARVGREGETQYFGPGTRLLVL.

The chain recombines TRBV10-3 with TRBJ1-5; 7 bases match TRBD1. The V segment lost 3 bases and the J segment 1 base; nucleotides outside the gene matches: 0. The CDR3 is made up of 14 amino acids. Germline CDR1 ENHRY, CDR2 SYGVKD. The CDR3 region has the DNA TGTGCCATCAGTGACAGGGGGAGCAATCAGCCCCAGCATTTT. Amino acids: CAISDRGSNQPQHF.

J is TRBJ1-1 and V is TRBV29-1; D might be TRBD1 (6 bases). CDR1 and CDR2 (germline): SQVTM, ANQGSEA. The CDR3 spans 13 residues. Trimming pared 6 bases from V and 2 bases from J, leaving 13 bases between. CDR3 region: CSVSTGLNTEAFF. In DNA, the CDR3 is TGCAGCGTCTCTACAGGGCTAAACACTGAAGCTTTCTTT.

This chain connects TRBV27 to TRBJ1-5; TRBD1 is a possible D gene (6 bases). The CDR3 length is 16 residues. Germline CDR1 reads MNHEY; CDR2 reads SMNVEV (reference sequence). Trimming removed 4 bases from V and 0 bases from J, with 13 bases in between. The CDR3 region has the DNA TGTGCCAGCAGTTCTTTCCAGGGGTATAGCAATCAGCCCCAGCATTTT. Translation gives CASSSFQGYSNQPQHF.

The genes are TRBV5-6 and TRBJ2-3, with TRBD2 matching 10 bases. The CDR3 is 14 amino acids. Per the germline V gene, CDR1 is SGHDT and CDR2 is YYEEEE. The junction had 3 bases not matched to a gene; V was cut back by 4 bases and J by 4 bases. DNA for the CDR3: TGTGCCAGCAGCAAAGCGGGAGGGCCAGATACGCAGTATTTT. The encoded protein is CASSKAGGPDTQYF.

Here the CDR3 DNA reads TGTGCCAGCAGGAAGCGGGAGGGGACCTACAATGAGCAGTTCTTC. Its translation is CASRKREGTYNEQFF. The rearrangement uses TRBV6-5 and TRBJ2-1; 10 nucleotides align to TRBD2. This CDR3 is built from 15 residues. CDR1 and CDR2 (germline): MNHEY, SVGAGI. J was trimmed by 2 bases and V by 6 bases; bases with no gene match: 4.

The chain links TRBV19 to TRBJ1-5; D might be TRBD1 (5 bases). CDR1 LNHDA and CDR2 SQIVND come from the germline V gene (reference sequence). Between the trimmed V and J ends, which lost 5 bases and 0 bases, there was a span of 11 bases. The CDR3 loop spans 15 amino acids. CDR3: CASSFGTLSNQPQHF. For the CDR3, the DNA is TGTGCCAGTAGTTTCGGGACTCTTAGCAATCAGCCCCAGCATTTT.

V is TRBV4-1 and J is TRBJ1-6; TRBD1 matches 8 bases. V lost 0 bases and J lost 7; bases outside the gene matches: 5. This CDR3 comprises 16 residues. In germline, CDR1 is MGHRA, CDR2 YSYEKL. The CDR3 region is CASSQDSRTGNSPLHF. As DNA, the CDR3 is TGCGCCAGCAGCCAAGATAGTCGGACAGGGAATTCACCCCTCCACTTT.

This CDR3 is CASSYPDRGEYGYTF. The CDR3 DNA reads TGTGCCAGCAGTTACCCAGACAGGGGAGAGTATGGCTACACCTTC. The V gene is TRBV6-5, the J gene TRBJ1-2, with 8 positions matching TRBD1. CDR1 is MNHEY, CDR2 SVGAGI, per germline. This CDR3 is built from 15 residues. J gave up 5 bases and V 2 bases, and 7 bases lay outside the gene matches.

The table lists this clone with a count of one. Other DNA sequences within the sample encode an identical CDR3. The genes are TRBV5-1 and TRBJ1-2; the D is unclear. From germline, CDR1 is SGHRS and CDR2 YFSETQ. The germline V and J ends were trimmed by 4 bases and 6 bases, with 10 bases remaining between them. The CDR3 consists of 12 residues. The CDR3: CASSVRGDGYTF. DNA for the CDR3: TGCGCCAGCAGCGTACGAGGCGATGGCTACACCTTC.

The chain employs TRBV29-1 and TRBJ1-2; 8 bases fit TRBD1. The CDR3 is made up of 12 amino acids. Germline V gene data show CDR1 as SQVTM and CDR2 as ANQGSEA. V lost 4 bases, J lost 5 bases, and 3 bases stayed unmatched. The CDR3 region is CSVGTGQYGYTF. For the CDR3, the DNA is TGCAGCGTTGGGACAGGGCAATATGGCTACACCTTC.

The chain couples TRBV19 to TRBJ1-5, with 7 nucleotides matching TRBD1. This CDR3 is 15 amino acids long. Germline V gene sequence: CDR1 LNHDA, CDR2 SQIVND (reference sequence). The junction had 7 bases not matched to a gene; V was cut back by 4 bases and J by 4 bases. The DNA for the CDR3 is TGTGCCAGTAGTACCCGGGACAGCGGTAATCAGCCCCAGCATTTT. This encodes CASSTRDSGNQPQHF.

The chain recombines TRBV19 with TRBJ1-1; D is ambiguous. The CDR3 totals 15 residues. Trimming stripped 4 bases from V and 6 bases from J, with 18 bases between. CDR1 is LNHDA, CDR2 SQIVND, per germline (reference sequence). Written as DNA, the CDR3 is TGTGCCAGTAGTACACCGGGAAGTGGAACCCCTGAAGCTTTCTTT. It translates to CASSTPGSGTPEAFF.

The chain combines TRBV6-2 or TRBV6-3 with TRBJ2-2, with 10 bases identical to TRBD2. CDR3 length equals 16 residues. With V trimmed by 5 bases and J by 1 base, 4 bases remained unmatched. The germline V gene has CDR1 MNHEY and CDR2 SVGEGT. The CDR3 here is CASSSGLAVNTGELFF. CDR3 DNA: TGTGCCAGCAGTAGTGGACTAGCGGTGAACACCGGGGAGCTGTTTTTT.

The chain links TRBV2 to TRBJ2-3, with 9 bases lining up with TRBD2. V was clipped by 7 bases and J by 6 bases; unmatched bases: 8. Per the germline V gene, CDR1 is SNHLY and CDR2 is FYNNEI. The CDR3 contains 14 residues. The CDR3, as DNA: TGTGCCAGCATACCAAGGCTAGCGGGGGATACGCAGTATTTT. Translation: CASIPRLAGDTQYF.

CDR3 nucleotide sequence: TGTGCCAGCAGCCAAGAAAGCCTAGGGGGTGTAACCGGGGAGCTGTTTTTT. Translated: CASSQESLGGVTGELFF. The gene calls are TRBV4-2 and TRBJ2-2, with TRBD1 as a possible D gene (6 bases). The CDR3 covers 17 residues. The germline V gene encodes CDR1 LGHNA and CDR2 YNFKEQ. Trimming removed 0 bases from V and 5 bases from J, with 16 bases in between.

The rearrangement links TRBV12-5 to TRBJ1-4; the D gene is possibly TRBD1 (5 bases). Germline assignment: CDR1 LGHNT and CDR2 FRNRAP. The length of the CDR3 is 16 residues. Between the trimmed V and J ends, which lost 5 bases and 1 base, there was a span of 14 bases. In DNA form, the CDR3 reads TGTGCTAGTGGTCTGGGGGTCGGGGGAACTAATGAAAAACTGTTTTTT. Translating it yields CASGLGVGGTNEKLFF. The variable domain in full, with the rest retrieved from reference TRBV12-5 and TRBJ1-4, is DARVTQTPRHKVTEMGQEVTMRCQPILGHNTVFWYRQTMMQGLELLAYFRNRAPLDDSGMPKDRFSAEMPDATLATLKIQPSEPRDSAVYFCASGLGVGGTNEKLFFGSGTQLSVL.

The chain uses TRBV5-1 and TRBJ2-2; tentatively, D is TRBD2 (6 bases). Germline V gene lookup returns CDR1 SGHRS and CDR2 YFSETQ. The V and J ends lost 3 bases and 6 bases respectively, with 12 bases between them. The CDR3 covers 14 residues. CDR3 sequence reads: CASSSGSGPGELFF. The CDR3 region has the DNA TGCGCCAGCAGCTCTGGTAGCGGCCCCGGGGAGCTGTTTTTT.